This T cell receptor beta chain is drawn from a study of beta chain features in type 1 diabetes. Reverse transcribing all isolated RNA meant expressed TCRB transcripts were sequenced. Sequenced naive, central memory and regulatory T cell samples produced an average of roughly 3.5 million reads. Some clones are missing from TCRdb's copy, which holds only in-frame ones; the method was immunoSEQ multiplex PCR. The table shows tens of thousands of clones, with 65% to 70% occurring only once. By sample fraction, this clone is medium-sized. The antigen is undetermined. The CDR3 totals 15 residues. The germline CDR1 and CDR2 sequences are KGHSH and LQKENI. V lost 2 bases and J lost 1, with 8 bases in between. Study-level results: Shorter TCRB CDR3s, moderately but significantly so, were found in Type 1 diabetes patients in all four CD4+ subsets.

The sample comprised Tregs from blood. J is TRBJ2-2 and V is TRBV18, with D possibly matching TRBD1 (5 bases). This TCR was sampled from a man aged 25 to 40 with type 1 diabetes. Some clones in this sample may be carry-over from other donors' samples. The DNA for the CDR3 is TGTGCCAGCTCACCAATGCAGGGGAACACCGGGGAGCTGTTTTTT. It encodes CASSPMQGNTGELFF.